This T cell receptor beta chain was captured in a study of PD-L1 blockade in urothelial cancer. Looked up from germline, CDR1 is SGHKS and CDR2 is YYEKEE (reference sequence). There are 15 residues in the CDR3. V lost 3 bases to trimming and J lost 10 bases, with 17 bases between them. The method was immunoSEQ multiplex PCR; TCRdb's version includes in-frame clones alone and lacks a portion of them. The sample carries about 91,000 clones, around 78% recorded once. As to time point: peripheral blood 6 weeks after treatment start. The rearrangement joins TRBV5-5 to TRBJ1-6; weak D call: TRBD1 (5 bases). Sample: PBMCs, taken around atezolizumab (anti-PD-L1) treatment. The sequence was collected from a man aged 65 to 79 with urothelial cancer. CDR3 amino acids: CASSSYNGGRSPLHF. Written as DNA, the CDR3 is TGTGCCAGCAGCTCGTATAACGGGGGACGGTCACCCCTCCACTTT.